This T cell receptor beta chain was identified in a study of T-cell reconstitution after alpha-beta-depleted transplantation in children. Germline CDR1 reads LNHDA; CDR2 reads SQIVND (reference sequence). CDR3 length equals 15 residues. Preparation of the TCRbeta library was carried out with unique molecular identifiers. In TCRdb, the PCR reads were re-called with MiXCR into one record per CDR3 protein. The sample contains approximately 490,000 distinct CDR3 sequences, roughly a tenth of which appear only once. This clonotype showed up many times. Its target is not known. Just one base apart from a much larger clone, this may be a read error. Overall study findings and caveats: Several hundred rapidly expanded clones from non-depleted graft cells reportedly supplied alpha-beta T cells about two months post-transplant. Counts and diversity of T cells one year after transplant came mostly from newly produced T cells. Surviving thymic progenitors and recipient T cells were the source of high TCRbeta diversity at day 60 in some patients.

The clonotype originates from a child between 2 and 9 years old with inherited bone marrow failure, due to receive a stem cell transplant. Source: PBMCs, taken before TCRalphabeta/CD19-depleted stem cell transplant. The rearrangement joins TRBV19 to TRBJ1-1; D remains unclear. The CDR3 DNA reads as TGTGCCAGTAGTCCCCCAGGAGTTTCGGGCACTGAAACTTTCTTT. Encoded protein: CASSPPGVSGTETFF.